The next 22 T cell receptor beta chains were all read from a single sample in a study of cytomegalovirus exposure and HLA in healthy donors. This PCR relied on a set of 60 Vbeta primers and 13 Jbeta primers. TCRdb's table, derived via immunoSEQ multiplex PCR, lists solely in-frame clones and lacks some. The repertoire holds roughly 200,000 clones, around 79% seen once, with about 4.4% in the top ten. The specimen was PBMCs. These receptors were obtained from a young woman in good health and CMV-seropositive.

The chain recombines TRBV4-1 with TRBJ2-2; 12 positions agree with TRBD2. The CDR3 totals 19 residues. CDR1 and CDR2 from the germline V gene are MGHRA and YSYEKL. V dropped 1 base and J dropped 0; count of bases not matched to a gene: 6. The DNA for the CDR3 is TGCGCCAGCAGCCAAGGGACTAGCGGGATACCCGCGAACACCGGGGAGCTGTTTTTT. Translation: CASSQGTSGIPANTGELFF.

V usage is TRBV11-2 and J usage is TRBJ2-7; tentative D call: TRBD2 (5 bases). Germline V gene data show CDR1 as SGHAT and CDR2 as FQNNGV. The V end was cut by 1 base, the J end by 6 bases, with 13 bases between. This CDR3 is 14 amino acids long. CDR3 loop: CASSLVASSPEQYF. CDR3 in DNA: TGTGCCAGCAGCTTAGTGGCTAGCTCACCCGAGCAGTACTTC.

This clone was seen a single time. V gene TRBV19 combines with J gene TRBJ1-1; 8 bases are a match to TRBD1. Germline CDR1 LNHDA, CDR2 SQIVND (reference sequence). The CDR3 has 15 amino acids. With 5 bases clipped from V and 0 bases from J, the junction kept 5 bases outside the gene matches. The CDR3 loop reads CASSPWTGMNTEAFF. CDR3 bases: TGTGCCAGTAGTCCCTGGACAGGGATGAACACTGAAGCTTTCTTT.

In its sample, this clone was seen once. The rearrangement links TRBV18 to TRBJ1-5; the match to TRBD1 covers 7 bases. V dropped 6 bases and J dropped 15; count of bases not matched to a gene: 14. Germline V gene data show CDR1 as KGHSH and CDR2 as LQKENI. This CDR3 comprises 13 residues. CDR3 protein: CASSSGDSRLSHF. In DNA, the CDR3 is TGTGCCAGCTCCTCGGGGGACAGCCGTTTGTCGCATTTT.

The chain combines TRBV11-2 with TRBJ2-1; the match to TRBD2 covers 12 bases. There are 15 residues in the CDR3. CDR1 SGHAT and CDR2 FQNNGV come from the germline V gene. The ends lost 5 bases at V and 4 bases at J; junction bases unmatched: 3. The CDR3 reads CASSVTSGGYNEQFF. The CDR3 DNA reads as TGTGCCAGCAGCGTCACTAGCGGGGGGTACAATGAGCAGTTCTTC.

J is TRBJ2-5 and V is TRBV29-1; TRBD2 matches at 8 bases. The CDR3 spans 14 residues. Germline values: CDR1 SQVTM, CDR2 ANQGSEA. The ends lost 5 bases at V and 4 bases at J; junction bases unmatched: 9. CDR3 nucleotide sequence: TGCAGCGTTTTTGACGGGGGGGGTGGAGAGACCCAGTACTTC. This gives the protein CSVFDGGGGETQYF.

V is TRBV2 and J is TRBJ1-1, with 9 bases aligning to TRBD1. The CDR3 totals 14 residues. With V trimmed by 6 bases and J by 4 bases, 6 bases remained unmatched. The V gene's germline CDR1 is SNHLY and CDR2 FYNNEI. CDR3 residues: CASRDTGGVTEAFF. CDR3 coding DNA: TGTGCCAGCAGGGATACAGGGGGCGTCACTGAAGCTTTCTTT. Based on the CDR3 plus reference TRBV2 and TRBJ1-1, the full variable domain is EPEVTQTPSHQVTQMGQEVILRCVPISNHLYFYWYRQILGQKVEFLVSFYNNEISEKSEIFDDQFSVERPDGSNFTLKIRSTKLEDSAMYFCASRDTGGVTEAFFGQGTRLTVV.

The table lists this clone with a few counts. The chain links TRBV19 to TRBJ1-2, with TRBD1 matching over 9 bases. Germline V gene sequence: CDR1 LNHDA, CDR2 SQIVND (reference sequence). The ends lost 3 bases at V and 8 bases at J; junction bases unmatched: 4. The length of the CDR3 is 13 residues. The CDR3 nucleotides are TGTGCCAGTAGTATGGGGACAGGGAGCGGCTACACCTTC. Amino acids: CASSMGTGSGYTF.

The chain couples TRBV5-6 to TRBJ2-7; 8 bases map to TRBD1. The V segment lost 1 base and the J segment 5 bases; nucleotides outside the gene matches: 5. The germline CDR1 and CDR2 sequences are SGHDT and YYEEEE. The CDR3 totals 14 residues. CDR3 sequence reads: CASSLSGGRDEQYF. CDR3 nucleotides: TGTGCCAGCAGCTTGTCAGGGGGCCGCGACGAGCAGTACTTC. The variable domain in full, with the rest retrieved from reference TRBV5-6 and TRBJ2-7, is DAGVTQSPTHLIKTRGQQVTLRCSPKSGHDTVSWYQQALGQGPQFIFQYYEEEERQRGNFPDRFSGHQFPNYSSELNVNALLLGDSALYLCASSLSGGRDEQYFGPGTRLTVT.

The chain joins TRBV5-4 to TRBJ2-1; maybe TRBD1 (8 bases). Germline values: CDR1 SGHNT, CDR2 YYREEE (reference sequence). The CDR3 covers 15 residues. V lost 0 bases, J lost 10 bases, and 17 bases lay in between. The CDR3 nucleotides are TGTGCCAGCAGCTTGGAGGGGTTACAGGGGGGGGAGCAGTTCTTC. Protein: CASSLEGLQGGEQFF.

The table lists this clone with a few counts. The chain recombines TRBV25-1 with TRBJ1-1; D perhaps matches TRBD1 (5 bases). There are 15 residues in the CDR3. The V gene lost 4 bases and the J gene lost 0 bases, with 12 bases spanning the gap. Per the germline V gene, CDR1 is MGHDK and CDR2 is SYGVNS. The CDR3 sequence: CASSAHDSVNTEAFF. DNA for the CDR3: TGTGCCAGCAGTGCACACGACAGCGTGAACACTGAAGCTTTCTTT. The whole variable domain, filled in from reference TRBV25-1 and TRBJ1-1, reads EADIYQTPRYLVIGTGKKITLECSQTMGHDKMYWYQQDPGMELHLIHYSYGVNSTEKGDLSSESTVSRIRTEHFPLTLESARPSHTSQYLCASSAHDSVNTEAFFGQGTRLTVV.

In its sample, this clone was seen once. The J gene is TRBJ2-1, the V gene TRBV9; D unclear. CDR1 is SGDLS, CDR2 YYNGEE, per germline. V lost 0 bases to trimming and J lost 6 bases, with 4 bases between them. The CDR3 length is 12 residues. CDR3 residues: CASSVAFNEQFF. DNA for the CDR3: TGTGCCAGCAGCGTAGCTTTCAATGAGCAGTTCTTC.

CDR3 region: CSVGGLAGLISYNEQFF. DNA for the CDR3: TGCAGCGTTGGGGGACTAGCGGGACTCATCTCCTACAATGAGCAGTTCTTC. The chain uses TRBV29-1 and TRBJ2-1; 13 bases are a match to TRBD2. After removal of 4 bases from V and 0 bases from J, the junction contained 6 bases not matched to a gene. From germline, CDR1 is SQVTM and CDR2 ANQGSEA. The CDR3 is made up of 17 amino acids.

The CDR3 nucleotides are TGTGCCAGCAGCCAAAGTCCGGCAGGGATCACCTATGGCTACACCTTC. It specifies CASSQSPAGITYGYTF. The chain has TRBV7-9 and TRBJ1-2; D might be TRBD1 (5 bases). The germline V gene has CDR1 SEHNR and CDR2 FQNEAQ (reference sequence). This CDR3 has 16 residues. V dropped 5 bases and J dropped 4 bases, with 20 bases sitting between them.

This chain connects TRBV7-2 to TRBJ2-5; 9 positions agree with TRBD2. This CDR3 contains 14 residues. Unmatched junction bases numbered 4, after V lost 5 bases and J lost 3 bases. Germline V gene sequence: CDR1 SGHTA, CDR2 FQGNSA. The CDR3 nucleotides are TGTGCCAGCAGCGAGACTAGCGGTAAAGAGACCCAGTACTTC. Encoded protein: CASSETSGKETQYF.

The chain carries TRBV7-7 and TRBJ2-7, with a tentative D call TRBD2 (5 bases). Germline assignment: CDR1 SSHAT and CDR2 FNYEAQ (reference sequence). The CDR3 extends over 13 amino acids. V dropped 5 bases and J dropped 5 bases, with 13 bases sitting between them. CDR3 sequence: CASSPGGGDEQYF. The CDR3 DNA reads TGTGCCAGCAGCCCCGGAGGAGGAGACGAGCAGTACTTC.

J is TRBJ2-3 and V is TRBV18; 12 bases agree with TRBD2. The CDR3 contains 16 residues. The junction had 3 bases not matched to a gene; V was cut back by 3 bases and J by 2 bases. Looked up from germline, CDR1 is KGHSH and CDR2 is LQKENI. CDR3: CASSPLAGGPTDTQYF. CDR3 in DNA: TGTGCCAGCTCACCTCTAGCGGGAGGGCCCACAGATACGCAGTATTTT.

The V and J genes are TRBV5-8 and TRBJ1-5, with D perhaps matching TRBD1 (6 bases). Germline V gives CDR1 SGHTS, CDR2 YDEGEE. The CDR3 covers 14 residues. The V and J ends lost 2 bases and 7 bases respectively, with 13 bases between them. The CDR3 reads CASSFLGANQPQHF. CDR3 nucleotide sequence: TGTGCCAGCAGCTTCTTGGGGGCTAACCAGCCCCAGCATTTT. Together with reference TRBV5-8 and TRBJ1-5, the CDR3 gives the full variable domain: EAGVTQSPTHLIKTRGQQATLRCSPISGHTSVYWYQQALGLGLQFLLWYDEGEERNRGNFPPRFSGRQFPNYSSELNVNALELEDSALYLCASSFLGANQPQHFGDGTRLSIL.

The chain uses TRBV2 and TRBJ1-4, with no clear D. V dropped 10 bases and J dropped 8 bases, with 17 bases sitting between them. The CDR3 contains 13 residues. The germline CDR1 and CDR2 sequences are SNHLY and FYNNEI. CDR3 sequence (DNA): TGTGCCACCTCACAGCCGACGAAGGAAAAACTGTTTTTT. Translating it yields CATSQPTKEKLFF. Using reference TRBV2 and TRBJ1-4 for the parts outside the CDR3, the full variable domain is EPEVTQTPSHQVTQMGQEVILRCVPISNHLYFYWYRQILGQKVEFLVSFYNNEISEKSEIFDDQFSVERPDGSNFTLKIRSTKLEDSAMYFCATSQPTKEKLFFGSGTQLSVL.

This chain joins TRBV6-5 and TRBJ2-4; weak D call: TRBD2 (6 bases). Germline V gene sequence: CDR1 MNHEY, CDR2 SVGAGI. Trimming took 5 bases from V and 6 from J, leaving 17 bases between them. This CDR3 contains 15 residues. The CDR3 coding sequence is TGTGCCAGCAGTCCGGACCCCCACGGGAGAAACATTCAGTACTTC. The encoded protein is CASSPDPHGRNIQYF.

The chain uses TRBV7-9 and TRBJ2-2, with a tentative D call TRBD2 (5 bases). V was clipped by 1 base and J by 0 bases, with 18 bases between them. Germline CDR1 and CDR2: SEHNR and FQNEAQ (reference sequence). CDR3 length: 19 amino acids. The CDR3 DNA reads TGTGCCAGCAGCTTAGTATTGGGAGCACAGATTTCGAACACCGGGGAGCTGTTTTTT. Translating it yields CASSLVLGAQISNTGELFF.

The V and J genes are TRBV4-3 and TRBJ2-3; 8 nucleotides agree with TRBD2. Germline CDR1 LGHNA, CDR2 YSLEER. Unmatched junction bases numbered 8, after V lost 6 bases and J lost 6 bases. The CDR3 totals 14 residues. The CDR3 coding sequence is TGCGCCAGCAGAGCAGCGGGAGTTGGGGATACGCAGTATTTT. This translates into CASRAAGVGDTQYF.